These 20 T cell receptor beta chains were sequenced from one sample in a study of T cell responses to AZD1222 COVID-19 vaccine. Using immunoSEQ multiplex PCR, the repertoire was profiled, and TCRdb retains in-frame clones only, with some absent. This table has roughly 120,000 clones, more than 70% appearing once. The material was peripheral blood, obtained 28 days after the second AZD1222 dose. The source is an adult who received the AZD1222 COVID-19 vaccine.

This sequence joins TRBV19 and TRBJ2-7; TRBD1 aligns across 11 bases. J lost 2 bases, V lost 8 bases, and 5 bases had no gene match. There are 14 residues in the CDR3. Germline CDR1 LNHDA, CDR2 SQIVND (reference sequence). The CDR3 bases are TGTGCCAGTCGCCGGGACAGGGGGACCTACGAGCAGTACTTC. Protein: CASRRDRGTYEQYF.

This clone was found a few times. The chain joins TRBV4-3 to TRBJ2-1, with unresolved D. Trimming removed 1 base from V and 0 bases from J, with 10 bases in between. The CDR3 sequence is 16 residues long. The germline CDR1 and CDR2 sequences are LGHNA and YSLEER. The DNA of the CDR3 is TGCGCCAGCAGCCAAGCGGAGAGCAGCTCCTACAATGAGCAGTTCTTC. Protein: CASSQAESSSYNEQFF.

The V and J genes are TRBV7-9 and TRBJ2-4; 8 nucleotides line up with TRBD1. Germline CDR1 and CDR2: SEHNR and FQNEAQ (reference sequence). The junction had 13 bases not matched to a gene; V was cut back by 3 bases and J by 12 bases. The CDR3 is 15 residues long. DNA of the CDR3: TGTGCCAGCAGCTTGGGGTGGACAGGGCCACCCCCTCAGTACTTC. It codes for CASSLGWTGPPPQYF.

This clone appeared once. J is TRBJ2-7 and V is TRBV19, with 7 bases lining up with TRBD1. Germline V CDR1 and CDR2: LNHDA, SQIVND (reference sequence). With 3 bases clipped from V and 2 bases from J, the junction kept 4 bases outside the gene matches. CDR3 length: 14 residues. The CDR3 sequence: CASSIRGLPYEQYF. CDR3 sequence (DNA): TGTGCCAGTAGTATTAGGGGGCTTCCCTACGAGCAGTACTTC.

J is TRBJ2-5 and V is TRBV5-1, with TRBD2 matching 10 bases. CDR3 length: 15 residues. The junction had 5 bases not matched to a gene; V was cut back by 1 base and J by 5 bases. Germline V lookup: CDR1 SGHRS, CDR2 YFSETQ. Here the CDR3 reads CASSLTSGEGETQYF. In DNA, the CDR3 is TGCGCCAGCAGCTTGACTAGCGGGGAGGGGGAGACCCAGTACTTC. Complete variable domain (other parts from reference TRBV5-1 and TRBJ2-5): KAGVTQTPRYLIKTRGQQVTLSCSPISGHRSVSWYQQTPGQGLQFLFEYFSETQRNKGNFPGRFSGRQFSNSRSEMNVSTLELGDSALYLCASSLTSGEGETQYFGPGTRLLVL.

The chain's CDR3 is CASSLTWTGFKTDTQYF. The DNA for the CDR3 is TGTGCCAGCAGCTTAACATGGACAGGGTTCAAGACAGATACGCAGTATTTT. The chain couples TRBV7-3 to TRBJ2-3; 8 bases match TRBD1. The J segment lost 3 bases and the V segment lost 0 bases, leaving 8 bases of the junction unmatched. This CDR3 has 17 amino acids. Per the germline V gene, CDR1 is SGHTA and CDR2 is FQGTGA.

This clone was picked up many times. The rearrangement uses TRBV5-1 and TRBJ2-7, with D possibly TRBD1 on 6 matching bases. Between the trimmed V and J ends, which lost 3 bases and 1 base, there was a span of 23 bases. Germline-derived CDR1 and CDR2 are SGHRS and YFSETQ. This CDR3 spans 18 amino acids. The CDR3: CASSWNRDTGLPSYEQYF. CDR3 DNA sequence: TGCGCCAGCAGCTGGAATCGGGACACAGGGCTGCCTTCCTACGAGCAGTACTTC.

The rearrangement links TRBV5-1 to TRBJ2-5; 9 bases match TRBD1. Trimming cost V 2 bases and J 5 bases; bases outside gene matches: 7. The CDR3 is 15 residues long. CDR1 SGHRS and CDR2 YFSETQ come from the germline V gene. CDR3 DNA sequence: TGCGCCAGCAGCTTCGGACAGGGGATAGGGGAGACCCAGTACTTC. Its translation is CASSFGQGIGETQYF. The full variable domain, rest sourced from reference TRBV5-1 and TRBJ2-5, is KAGVTQTPRYLIKTRGQQVTLSCSPISGHRSVSWYQQTPGQGLQFLFEYFSETQRNKGNFPGRFSGRQFSNSRSEMNVSTLELGDSALYLCASSFGQGIGETQYFGPGTRLLVL.

This clone is a singleton in its sample. CDR3 DNA: TGCAGTGCTAGTTTTTTGCAGGGACACAGCTCTGGAAACACCATATATTTT. Protein product: CSASFLQGHSSGNTIYF. The chain joins TRBV20-1 to TRBJ1-3; D possibly corresponds to TRBD1 (6 bases). CDR1 is DFQATT and CDR2 is SNEGSKA in the germline V gene (reference sequence). Trimming shortened V by 3 bases and J by 0 bases, and 18 bases separated the two germline ends. The CDR3 consists of 17 residues.

J is TRBJ2-7 and V is TRBV18, with D tentatively TRBD1 (6 bases). V gave up 6 bases and J gave up 5 bases, with 14 bases separating them. Germline values: CDR1 KGHSH, CDR2 LQKENI. This CDR3 has 13 amino acids. This chain's CDR3 is CASSEPTGHEQYF. In nucleotides, the CDR3 is TGTGCCAGCTCCGAGCCCACAGGGCACGAGCAGTACTTC.

A few counts support this clone. The chain employs TRBV7-3 and TRBJ2-1, with 7 bases that match TRBD1. Looked up from germline, CDR1 is SGHTA and CDR2 is FQGTGA. This CDR3 region has 14 residues. Trimming at V came to 5 bases and at J to 10 bases, leaving 11 bases not matched to a gene. Here the CDR3 reads CASSHSGQVREQFF. CDR3 nucleotides: TGTGCCAGCAGCCACTCCGGACAGGTTCGGGAGCAGTTCTTC.

CDR3 amino acids: CASSSGLAGGETQYF. The CDR3 DNA is TGTGCCAGCAGTTCAGGACTAGCGGGGGGCGAGACCCAGTACTTC. This sequence joins TRBV2 and TRBJ2-5, with 14 bases fitting TRBD2. The CDR3 has 15 residues. After removal of 5 bases from V and 5 bases from J, the junction contained 4 bases not matched to a gene. Germline values: CDR1 SNHLY, CDR2 FYNNEI.

The CDR3 loop is CASSPGGNTQYF. DNA for the CDR3: TGTGCCAGCAGCCCGGGGGGAAATACGCAGTATTTT. The rearrangement links TRBV7-3 to TRBJ2-3, with 7 nucleotides matching TRBD2. Trimming took 5 bases from V and 7 from J; bases not matched to a gene: 3. The germline V gene has CDR1 SGHTA and CDR2 FQGTGA. The CDR3 sequence is 12 residues long. The full variable domain, in which reference TRBV7-3 and TRBJ2-3 provide the parts outside the CDR3, is GAGVSQTPSNKVTEKGKYVELRCDPISGHTALYWYRQSLGQGPEFLIYFQGTGAADDSGLPNDRFFAVRPEGSVSTLKIQRTERGDSAVYLCASSPGGNTQYFGPGTRLTVL.

The CDR3 reads CATAGIVDTQYF. The CDR3 region has the DNA TGTGCCACCGCGGGGATAGTAGATACGCAGTATTTT. The chain recombines TRBV24-1 with TRBJ2-3, with D possibly being TRBD2 (6 bases). CDR1 KGHDR and CDR2 SFDVKD come from the germline V gene. Deletions cut 9 bases from V and 5 bases from J, with 11 bases between. This CDR3 region has 12 residues.

DNA for the CDR3: TGTGCCAGCAGTGACCTCAGCGGGGGGTCTTCCTACGAGCAGTACTTC. Encoded protein: CASSDLSGGSSYEQYF. This rearrangement joins TRBV6-1 to TRBJ2-7; 9 bases fit TRBD2. The CDR3 consists of 16 residues. Germline trimming cut 3 bases from V and 1 base from J; bases unmatched to any gene: 7. The germline V gene has CDR1 MNHNS and CDR2 SASEGT.

Worth noting for this clone: At one end, the junction sequence differs from germline, possibly due to a read error. The chain has TRBV29-1 and TRBJ2-5, with 7 bases lining up with TRBD2. The V gene's germline CDR1 is SQVTM and CDR2 ANQGSEA. This CDR3 comprises 14 residues. The CDR3 sequence: CSAEREGRGETQYF. DNA for the CDR3: TGCAGCGCTGAAAGGGAGGGCCGGGGAGAGACCCAGTACTTC. Together with reference TRBV29-1 and TRBJ2-5, the CDR3 gives the full variable domain: SAVISQKPSRDICQRGTSLTIQCQVDSQVTMMFWYRQQPGQSLTLIATANQGSEATYESGFVIDKFPISRPNLTFSTLTVSNMSPEDSSIYLCSAEREGRGETQYFGPGTRLLVL.

The J gene is TRBJ2-3, the V gene TRBV27; 7 bases fit TRBD1. The CDR3 is made up of 13 amino acids. Germline loops: CDR1 MNHEY, CDR2 SMNVEV (reference sequence). V was pared by 7 bases and J by 2 bases, with 3 bases of the junction left unmatched. CDR3 loop: CASIDRVTDTQYF. CDR3 nucleotide sequence: TGTGCCAGCATCGACAGGGTCACAGATACGCAGTATTTT.

The V gene is TRBV2, the J gene TRBJ2-5; 12 bases fit TRBD2. The CDR3 is 16 amino acids. Per germline, CDR1 SNHLY and CDR2 FYNNEI. The junction had 9 bases not matched to a gene; V was cut back by 6 bases and J by 4 bases. CDR3: CASRDRLAGVGETQYF. The DNA of the CDR3 is TGTGCCAGCAGAGACCGACTAGCGGGAGTAGGAGAGACCCAGTACTTC.

The chain combines TRBV27 with TRBJ2-2; 7 bases line up with TRBD1. There are 18 residues in the CDR3. The germline V gene encodes CDR1 MNHEY and CDR2 SMNVEV (reference sequence). The V segment lost 5 bases and the J segment 6 bases; nucleotides outside the gene matches: 18. The CDR3 sequence is CASSPNPPGQWGPGELFF. The DNA for the CDR3 is TGTGCCAGCAGTCCCAATCCGCCGGGACAGTGGGGCCCCGGGGAGCTGTTTTTT.

V is TRBV3-1 (or the pseudogene TRBV3-2) and J is TRBJ1-3; 10 nucleotides match TRBD1. CDR1 and CDR2 from the germline V gene are LGHDT and YNNKEL (reference sequence). V gave up 5 bases and J gave up 0 bases; unmatched junction bases: 7. This CDR3 spans 17 amino acids. The CDR3 loop reads CASSTRDRGISGNTIYF. As DNA, the CDR3 is TGTGCCAGCAGCACGCGGGACAGGGGAATCTCTGGAAACACCATATATTTT.